One and the same sample provided the 10 T cell receptor beta chains below, sequenced in a study of cytomegalovirus exposure and HLA in healthy donors. In the PCR, 60 Vbeta and 13 Jbeta primers were used. Produced via immunoSEQ multiplex PCR; TCRdb's table is partial and in-frame only. The repertoire has some 120,000 clones, around two thirds of them found once; the top ten carry approximately 4.3%. Sequences were obtained from PBMCs. The receptors derive from a man between 60 and 75 years old in good health and CMV-seropositive.

The V call is TRBV7-9, the J call TRBJ2-3, with D possibly matching TRBD2 (5 bases). Per the germline V gene, CDR1 is SEHNR and CDR2 is FQNEAQ (reference sequence). Deletions cut 4 bases from V and 6 bases from J, with 14 bases between. CDR3 size: 14 residues. CDR3: CASSYYEGPDTQYF. CDR3 DNA sequence: TGTGCCAGCAGCTATTACGAGGGTCCCGATACGCAGTATTTT. Combining the CDR3 with reference TRBV7-9 and TRBJ2-3 gives the whole variable domain DTGVSQNPRHKITKRGQNVTFRCDPISEHNRLYWYRQTLGQGPEFLTYFQNEAQLEKSRLLSDRFSAERPKGSFSTLEIQRTEQGDSAMYLCASSYYEGPDTQYFGPGTRLTVL.

This clone was seen only once. The rearrangement links TRBV11-2 to TRBJ1-2; the D gene is possibly TRBD1 (6 bases). The CDR3 is made up of 14 amino acids. CDR1 and CDR2 (germline): SGHAT, FQNNGV. Trimming stripped 5 bases from V and 4 bases from J, with 14 bases between. CDR3 DNA: TGTGCCAGCAGCCCGAACAGGGAAAGCTATGGCTACACCTTC. Translated, it gives CASSPNRESYGYTF.

The J gene is TRBJ1-1, the V gene TRBV12-5, with TRBD1 matching over 9 bases. Trimming cost V 5 bases and J 0 bases; bases outside gene matches: 7. From germline, CDR1 is LGHNT and CDR2 FRNRAP. The CDR3 sequence is 16 residues long. The CDR3 loop is CASGENRGLMNTEAFF. The CDR3 DNA reads as TGTGCTAGTGGTGAGAACAGGGGGCTTATGAACACTGAAGCTTTCTTT.

The genes are TRBV15 and TRBJ1-1; 12 bases are a match to TRBD1. Germline V CDR1 and CDR2: LNHNV, YYDKDF (reference sequence). The CDR3 runs to 18 residues. V was clipped by 1 base and J by 6 bases; unmatched bases: 12. CDR3 sequence reads: CATSRVGDRGPAQAEAFF. In DNA form, the CDR3 reads TGTGCCACCAGCAGAGTTGGGGACAGGGGGCCCGCTCAGGCTGAAGCTTTCTTT. The full variable domain, rest sourced from reference TRBV15 and TRBJ1-1, is DAMVIQNPRYQVTQFGKPVTLSCSQTLNHNVMYWYQQKSSQAPKLLFHYYDKDFNNEADTPDNFQSRRPNTSFCFLDIRSPGLGDTAMYLCATSRVGDRGPAQAEAFFGQGTRLTVV.

With respect to this clone: Other nucleotide sequences from this sample produce the same CDR3. This rearrangement joins TRBV5-1 to TRBJ2-3, with TRBD2 identical over 8 bases. V shed 0 bases, J shed 3 bases, and the junction held 3 bases outside the gene matches. The germline CDR1 and CDR2 sequences are SGHRS and YFSETQ. CDR3 size: 15 residues. The CDR3 loop reads CASSLEAGGTDTQYF. The CDR3 coding sequence is TGCGCCAGCAGCTTGGAGGCGGGGGGAACAGATACGCAGTATTTT.

This clone was seen a single time. This chain connects TRBV2 to TRBJ2-2, with TRBD1 as a possible D gene (6 bases). The V end was cut by 7 bases, the J end by 7 bases, with 13 bases between. The V gene's germline CDR1 is SNHLY and CDR2 FYNNEI. This CDR3 region has 13 residues. CDR3 in amino acids: CASTRTAHGELFF. CDR3 bases: TGTGCCAGCACTCGGACAGCCCACGGGGAGCTGTTTTTT.

The chain recombines TRBV28 with TRBJ2-3; TRBD1 might be the D (6 bases). This CDR3 comprises 15 residues. From germline, CDR1 is MDHEN and CDR2 SYDVKM. The V end was cut by 2 bases, the J end by 3 bases, with 12 bases between. CDR3 sequence (DNA): TGTGCCAGCAGTTTACAGGGGATTGGGACAGATACGCAGTATTTT. Its translation is CASSLQGIGTDTQYF. The full variable domain, completed using reference TRBV28 and TRBJ2-3, is DVKVTQSSRYLVKRTGEKVFLECVQDMDHENMFWYRQDPGLGLRLIYFSYDVKMKEKGDIPEGYSVSREKKERFSLILESASTNQTSMYLCASSLQGIGTDTQYFGPGTRLTVL.

The chain combines TRBV5-6 with TRBJ2-7, with 8 bases that match TRBD1. Trimming took 0 bases from V and 7 from J; bases not matched to a gene: 6. Looked up from germline, CDR1 is SGHDT and CDR2 is YYEEEE. The CDR3 sequence is 14 residues long. CDR3 sequence (DNA): TGTGCCAGCAGCTTGGCGGACAGGGTCGGGGAGCAGTACTTC. This gives the protein CASSLADRVGEQYF.

A single count supports this clone. The rearrangement links TRBV7-3 to TRBJ1-5; D remains unclear. This CDR3 contains 13 residues. CDR1 is SGHTA and CDR2 is FQGTGA in the germline V gene. V lost 2 bases, J lost 6 bases, and 8 bases lay in between. This CDR3 reads CASSLLSGQPQHF. Written as DNA, the CDR3 is TGTGCCAGCAGCTTATTAAGCGGTCAGCCCCAGCATTTT.

CDR3 sequence: CASSGLLGHGTDTQYF. The CDR3 DNA reads as TGTGCCAGTTCCGGCCTTTTGGGACATGGCACAGATACGCAGTATTTT. The genes are TRBV28 and TRBJ2-3; the D gene is possibly TRBD1 (6 bases). CDR3 length: 16 residues. CDR1 MDHEN and CDR2 SYDVKM come from the germline V gene. Trimming stripped 9 bases from V and 1 base from J, with 20 bases between. The whole variable domain, remainder taken from reference TRBV28 and TRBJ2-3, is DVKVTQSSRYLVKRTGEKVFLECVQDMDHENMFWYRQDPGLGLRLIYFSYDVKMKEKGDIPEGYSVSREKKERFSLILESASTNQTSMYLCASSGLLGHGTDTQYFGPGTRLTVL.